This T cell receptor (beta chain) was recorded in a study of cytomegalovirus exposure and HLA in healthy donors. The study's findings and limits: Across donors, most TCRs were seen rarely, yet some public ones were widespread. Listed as cytomegalovirus-associated were approximately 160 TCR beta chains.

A single count supports this clone. Its antigen remains unidentified. V was trimmed by 3 bases and J by 5 bases, leaving 4 bases between them. The CDR3 is 10 amino acids. Germline CDR1 is SQVTM and CDR2 is ANQGSEA. The study ran its PCR with 60 Vbeta and 13 Jbeta primers. The repertoire was sequenced with immunoSEQ multiplex PCR; TCRdb's copy has only in-frame clones and lacks some. This sample yields around 170,000 clones, of which roughly 71% are seen a single time; roughly 1.6% belongs to the top ten. The sequence was collected from a girl aged 10 to 17 in good health and CMV-seronegative. Sequenced material: PBMCs. The chain links TRBV29-1 to TRBJ1-2; D gene ambiguous. In DNA, the CDR3 is TGCAGCGTTGACGGGTATGGCTACACCTTC. It encodes CSVDGYGYTF.